This T cell receptor beta chain was sequenced in a study of shared clonotypes between healthy human individuals. TCRdb's copy holds only in-frame clones and misses some; the assay was immunoSEQ multiplex PCR. The repertoire consists of about 2.1 million clones, with about 92% occurring once and the leading ten covering more than 1.5%. Positively selected for CCR7, the CD45RO-negative cells used as naive CD8 cells excluded terminally differentiated effector memory CD45RA+ cells. Study conclusions and caveats: In general, naive subsets displayed greater estimated richness than memory subsets did.

Regarding this clone: The antigen is not known.

Sequencing input: naive CD8+ T cells from PBMCs. The clonotype comes from a man younger than 35 in good health. Some clones in this sample may be carry-over from other donors' samples.

CDR3 loop: CASSLSSAPRVAQHF. The CDR3 DNA reads TGTGCCAGCAGTTTATCCTCCGCCCCGAGGGTGGCCCAGCATTTT. This chain joins TRBV27 and TRBJ1-5; D gene ambiguous. Germline V gene lookup returns CDR1 MNHEY and CDR2 SMNVEV (reference sequence). With 0 bases removed from V and 11 bases from J, the gap between germline ends came to 17 bases. The CDR3 totals 15 residues.